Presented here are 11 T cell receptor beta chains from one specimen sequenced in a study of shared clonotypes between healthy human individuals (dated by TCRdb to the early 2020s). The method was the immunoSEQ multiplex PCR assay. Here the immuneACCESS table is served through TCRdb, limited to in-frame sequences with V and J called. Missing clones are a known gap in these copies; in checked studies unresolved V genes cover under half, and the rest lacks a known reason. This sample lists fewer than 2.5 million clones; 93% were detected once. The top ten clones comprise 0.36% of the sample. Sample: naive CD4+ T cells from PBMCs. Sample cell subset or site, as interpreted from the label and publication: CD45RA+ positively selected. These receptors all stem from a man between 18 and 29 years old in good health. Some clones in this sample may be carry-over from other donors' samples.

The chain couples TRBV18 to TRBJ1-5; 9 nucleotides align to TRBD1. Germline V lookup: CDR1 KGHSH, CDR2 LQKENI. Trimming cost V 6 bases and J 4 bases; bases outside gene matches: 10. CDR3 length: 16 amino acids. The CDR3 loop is CASSQDRGGLNQPQHF. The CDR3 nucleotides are TGTGCCAGCTCTCAGGACAGGGGTGGGTTAAATCAGCCCCAGCATTTT. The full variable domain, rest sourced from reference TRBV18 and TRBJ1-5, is NAGVMQNPRHLVRRRGQEARLRCSPMKGHSHVYWYRQLPEEGLKFMVYLQKENIIDESGMPKERFSAEFPKEGPSILRIQQVVRGDSAAYFCASSQDRGGLNQPQHFGDGTRLSIL.

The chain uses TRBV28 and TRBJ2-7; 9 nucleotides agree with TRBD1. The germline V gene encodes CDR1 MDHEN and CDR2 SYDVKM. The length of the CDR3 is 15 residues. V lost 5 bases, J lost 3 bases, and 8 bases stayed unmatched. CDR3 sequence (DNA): TGTGCCAGCAGTGGGGACAGGGTCCTCCTCTACGAGCAGTACTTC. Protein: CASSGDRVLLYEQYF.

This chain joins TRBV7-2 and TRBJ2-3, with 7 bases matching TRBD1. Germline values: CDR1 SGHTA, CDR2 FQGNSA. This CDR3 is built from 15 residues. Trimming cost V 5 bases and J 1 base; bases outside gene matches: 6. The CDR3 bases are TGTGCCAGCAGCAGAGGGGGCGCGGGCACAGATACGCAGTATTTT. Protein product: CASSRGGAGTDTQYF.

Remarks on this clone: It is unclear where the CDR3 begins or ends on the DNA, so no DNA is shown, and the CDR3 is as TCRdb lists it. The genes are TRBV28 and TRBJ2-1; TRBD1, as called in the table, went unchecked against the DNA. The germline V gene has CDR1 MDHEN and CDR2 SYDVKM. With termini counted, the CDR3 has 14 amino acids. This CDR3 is CASSSSAGFNEQFF.

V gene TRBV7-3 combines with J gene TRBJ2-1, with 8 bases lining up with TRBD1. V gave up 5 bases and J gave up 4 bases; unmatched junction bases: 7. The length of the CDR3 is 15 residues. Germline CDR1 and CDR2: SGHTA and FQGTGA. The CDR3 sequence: CASSPDGTGYNEQFF. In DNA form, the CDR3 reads TGTGCCAGCAGCCCCGACGGGACAGGATACAATGAGCAGTTCTTC.

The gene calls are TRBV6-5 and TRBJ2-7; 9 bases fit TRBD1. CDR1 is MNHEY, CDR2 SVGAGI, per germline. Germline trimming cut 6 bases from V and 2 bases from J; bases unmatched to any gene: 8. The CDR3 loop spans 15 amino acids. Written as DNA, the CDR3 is TGTGCCAGCAGCCCTAACAGGGGGCTAACCTACGAGCAGTACTTC. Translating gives CASSPNRGLTYEQYF.

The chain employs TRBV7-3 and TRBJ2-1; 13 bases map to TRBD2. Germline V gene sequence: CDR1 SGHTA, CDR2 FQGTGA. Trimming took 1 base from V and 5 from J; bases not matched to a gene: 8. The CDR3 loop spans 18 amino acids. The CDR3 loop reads CASSLRPLAGGPHNEQFF. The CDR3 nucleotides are TGTGCCAGCAGCTTAAGGCCACTAGCGGGAGGGCCCCACAATGAGCAGTTCTTC.

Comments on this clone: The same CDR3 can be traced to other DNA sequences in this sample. CDR3 amino acids: CASSYSSGGYEQYF. DNA for the CDR3: TGTGCCAGCAGTTACTCGAGTGGGGGCTACGAGCAGTACTTC. The gene calls are TRBV6-5 and TRBJ2-7; the D gene could be TRBD1 or TRBD2 (5 bases each). The CDR3 runs 14 residues. Germline-derived CDR1 and CDR2 are MNHEY and SVGAGI. Trimming removed 0 bases from V and 3 bases from J, with 9 bases in between.

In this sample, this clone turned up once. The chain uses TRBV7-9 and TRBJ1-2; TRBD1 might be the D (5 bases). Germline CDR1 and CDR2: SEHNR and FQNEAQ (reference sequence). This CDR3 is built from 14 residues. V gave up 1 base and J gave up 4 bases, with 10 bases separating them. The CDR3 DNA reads TGTGCCAGCAGCTTAGGGGGGTTGAGCTATGGCTACACCTTC. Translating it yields CASSLGGLSYGYTF.

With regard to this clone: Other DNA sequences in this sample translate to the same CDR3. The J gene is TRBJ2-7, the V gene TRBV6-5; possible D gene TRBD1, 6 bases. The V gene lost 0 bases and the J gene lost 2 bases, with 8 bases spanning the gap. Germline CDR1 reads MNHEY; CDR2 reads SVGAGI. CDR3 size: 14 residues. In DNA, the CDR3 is TGTGCCAGCAGTTACTCGCGGACAGCCTACGAGCAGTACTTC. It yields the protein CASSYSRTAYEQYF.

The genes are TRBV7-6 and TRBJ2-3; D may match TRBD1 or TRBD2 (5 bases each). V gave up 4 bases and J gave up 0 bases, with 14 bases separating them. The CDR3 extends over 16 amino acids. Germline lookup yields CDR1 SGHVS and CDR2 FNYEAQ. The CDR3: CASSSTGTFSTDTQYF. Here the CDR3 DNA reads TGTGCCAGCAGCTCAACCGGGACCTTCAGCACAGATACGCAGTATTTT.